These T cell receptor beta chains were read from a single sample in a study of Graves' ophthalmopathy and Graves' hyperthyroidism. From the multiplex PCR reads, TCRdb called clonotypes with MiXCR, one entry per CDR3 protein. The table has approximately 460,000 distinct CDR3 sequences, under 15% seen once; the top ten hold approximately 9.8%. Sequencing input: blood. All receptors come from a woman in her thirties with Graves' ophthalmopathy. Both conserved end residues are part of each CDR3. D genes are given only for firm matches. Only part of the rows carry a size: once, few, many, or a class if the clone is expanded.

d_call: TRBD1
v_call: TRBV28
clone_size: many
j_call: TRBJ2-7
cdr3_nt: TGTGCCACCCGGAGGGACAGGGGACTCTACGAGCAGTACTTC
cdr3_aa: CATRRDRGLYEQYF

d_call: TRBD2
v_call: TRBV20-1
clone_size: many
j_call: TRBJ2-7
cdr3_nt: TGCAGTGCTACCGGGACTAGCGGGGGGTACGAGCAGTACTTC
cdr3_aa: CSATGTSGGYEQYF

d_call: NA
v_call: TRBV12-3/TRBV12-4
clone_size: many
j_call: TRBJ2-2
cdr3_nt: TGTGCCAGCAGTCGCGGGGGCTTGAACACCGGGGAGCTGTTTTTT
cdr3_aa: CASSRGGLNTGELFF

d_call: TRBD2
v_call: TRBV6-1
clone_size: many
j_call: TRBJ2-7
cdr3_nt: TGTGCCAGCAGAGTGGCGGGAGGCGGCTACGAGCAGTACTTC
cdr3_aa: CASRVAGGGYEQYF

d_call: TRBD1
v_call: TRBV27
clone_size: many
j_call: TRBJ2-7
cdr3_nt: TGTGCCAGCAGTGGGGGGACAGGGGGATACGAGCAGTACTTC
cdr3_aa: CASSGGTGGYEQYF

d_call: TRBD1
v_call: TRBV13
clone_size: NA
j_call: TRBJ1-2
cdr3_nt: TGTGCCAGCAGCTTGACAGGGAGGGGGACGAGCTATGGCTACACCTTC
cdr3_aa: CASSLTGRGTSYGYTF

d_call: TRBD1
v_call: TRBV11-1
clone_size: few
j_call: TRBJ1-5
cdr3_nt: TGTGCCAGCAGCTTGACAGGGGGCGCAGGGCACCCCCAGCATTTT
cdr3_aa: CASSLTGGAGHPQHF

d_call: TRBD2
v_call: TRBV20-1
clone_size: few
j_call: TRBJ2-7
cdr3_nt: TGCAGTGCTAGCGGGAGGGTCCCGTTTAGAGAGCAGTACTTC
cdr3_aa: CSASGRVPFREQYF

d_call: TRBD1
v_call: TRBV20-1
clone_size: many
j_call: TRBJ1-6
cdr3_nt: TGCAGTGCATTCCGGGACAGGGTCGGTTCACCCCTCCACTTT
cdr3_aa: CSAFRDRVGSPLHF

d_call: TRBD1
v_call: TRBV11-2
clone_size: few
j_call: TRBJ1-1
cdr3_nt: TGTGCCAGCAGCCCGGACAGGGGGAAAGCTTTCTTT
cdr3_aa: CASSPDRGKAFF

d_call: TRBD1
v_call: TRBV27
clone_size: once
j_call: TRBJ2-7
cdr3_nt: TGTGCCAGCAGTTTGCTCCGGGACAGGGTAGGCGAGCAGTACTTC
cdr3_aa: CASSLLRDRVGEQYF

d_call: NA
v_call: TRBV7-2
clone_size: many
j_call: TRBJ1-2
cdr3_nt: TGTGCCAGCAGCTTCACCGACGGAAACTATGGCTACACCTTC
cdr3_aa: CASSFTDGNYGYTF

d_call: NA
v_call: TRBV6-5
clone_size: many
j_call: TRBJ1-5
cdr3_nt: TGTGCCAGCAGTTACTCGTACGGCAGGGTAGGGAGCAATCAGCCCCAGCATTTT
cdr3_aa: CASSYSYGRVGSNQPQHF

d_call: NA
v_call: TRBV7-6
clone_size: many
j_call: TRBJ2-7
cdr3_nt: TGTGCCAGCAGCTTAGCGCAGGCAGATAGCTCCTACGAGCAGTACTTC
cdr3_aa: CASSLAQADSSYEQYF

d_call: NA
v_call: TRBV12-3/TRBV12-4
clone_size: many
j_call: TRBJ1-2
cdr3_nt: TGTGCCAGCAGTCCCACCTGGGGAGGCTACACCTTC
cdr3_aa: CASSPTWGGYTF

d_call: TRBD1
v_call: TRBV5-1
clone_size: many
j_call: TRBJ2-7
cdr3_nt: TGCGCCAGCAGCTTGGGGGCAGGGGGTCACGAGCAGTACTTC
cdr3_aa: CASSLGAGGHEQYF

d_call: NA
v_call: TRBV19
clone_size: few
j_call: TRBJ1-1
cdr3_nt: TGTGCCAGTAGTATAGCTGGGGAAACTGAAGCTTTCTTT
cdr3_aa: CASSIAGETEAFF

d_call: TRBD2
v_call: TRBV12-5
clone_size: once
j_call: TRBJ2-1
cdr3_nt: TGTGCTAGTGGTTTGGTAGAGACTAGCGGGCTGAGCTCCTACAATGAGCAGTTCTTC
cdr3_aa: CASGLVETSGLSSYNEQFF

d_call: NA
v_call: TRBV2
clone_size: many
j_call: TRBJ2-5
cdr3_nt: TGTGCCAGCAGTGCGGGGGCCGAGACCCAGTACTTC
cdr3_aa: CASSAGAETQYF

d_call: TRBD1
v_call: TRBV5-1
clone_size: many
j_call: TRBJ1-1
cdr3_nt: TGCGCCAGCAGCAGGGGACAGGCGGTGAACACTGAAGCTTTCTTT
cdr3_aa: CASSRGQAVNTEAFF

d_call: NA
v_call: TRBV7-2
clone_size: many
j_call: TRBJ1-1
cdr3_nt: TGTGCCAGCAGCTTAGGACCGTGGGGGACTGAAGCTTTCTTT
cdr3_aa: CASSLGPWGTEAFF

d_call: NA
v_call: TRBV6-1
clone_size: many
j_call: TRBJ1-2
cdr3_nt: TGTGCCAGCATTGAGGGTCGGACTTTGGGCTATGGCTACACCTTC
cdr3_aa: CASIEGRTLGYGYTF

d_call: NA
v_call: TRBV4-1
clone_size: many
j_call: TRBJ2-7
cdr3_nt: TGCGCCAGCAGCCAAGAGGGACCTGCCACCTACGAGCAGTACTTC
cdr3_aa: CASSQEGPATYEQYF

d_call: TRBD1
v_call: TRBV7-9
clone_size: few
j_call: TRBJ1-2
cdr3_nt: TGTGCCAGCAGGTTTACAGGGGAAGCTGGCTACACCTTC
cdr3_aa: CASRFTGEAGYTF

d_call: TRBD1
v_call: TRBV20-1
clone_size: NA
j_call: TRBJ2-7
cdr3_nt: TGCAGTGCTAGAGGTTACGCCGATGGGACAGCAAGCTACGAGCAGTACTTC
cdr3_aa: CSARGYADGTASYEQYF

d_call: NA
v_call: TRBV29-1
clone_size: many
j_call: TRBJ2-5
cdr3_nt: TGCAGCGTTGAAATCAGGGATGGGGAGACCCAGTACTTC
cdr3_aa: CSVEIRDGETQYF

d_call: NA
v_call: TRBV4-1
clone_size: few
j_call: TRBJ2-7
cdr3_nt: TGCGCCAGCAGCCAAGAGATTTCAGGGACTTTCTACGAGCAGTACTTC
cdr3_aa: CASSQEISGTFYEQYF

d_call: NA
v_call: TRBV12-3/TRBV12-4
clone_size: NA
j_call: TRBJ2-5
cdr3_nt: TGTGCCAGCAGCCCCGGCCAGGTAGTCCCCCAAGAGACCCAGTACTTC
cdr3_aa: CASSPGQVVPQETQYF

d_call: NA
v_call: TRBV7-8
clone_size: many
j_call: TRBJ2-5
cdr3_nt: TGTGCCAGCAGCCCACAAAACAGGGGAGGGGAGACCCAGTACTTC
cdr3_aa: CASSPQNRGGETQYF

d_call: NA
v_call: TRBV7-3
clone_size: many
j_call: TRBJ1-1
cdr3_nt: TGTGCCAGCAGCTTAACTCCGGACGTGACTGAAGCTTTCTTT
cdr3_aa: CASSLTPDVTEAFF

d_call: NA
v_call: TRBV6-1
clone_size: many
j_call: TRBJ1-1
cdr3_nt: TGTGCCAGCACTACAGGGCTCATGAACACTGAAGCTTTCTTT
cdr3_aa: CASTTGLMNTEAFF

d_call: NA
v_call: TRBV7-2
clone_size: many
j_call: TRBJ1-2
cdr3_nt: TGTGCCAGCAGCTTAATTGAGTATGGCTACACCTTC
cdr3_aa: CASSLIEYGYTF

d_call: NA
v_call: TRBV5-1
clone_size: NA
j_call: TRBJ2-2
cdr3_nt: TGCGCCAGCAGCTCGATCTTGATGAACACCGGGGAGCTGTTTTTT
cdr3_aa: CASSSILMNTGELFF

d_call: NA
v_call: TRBV12-3/TRBV12-4
clone_size: many
j_call: TRBJ1-5
cdr3_nt: TGTGCCAGCAGTTTAGCGCGAGGTATTCAGCCCCAGCATTTT
cdr3_aa: CASSLARGIQPQHF

d_call: TRBD1
v_call: TRBV28
clone_size: many
j_call: TRBJ1-2
cdr3_nt: TGTGCCAGCAGCCCCTCCCCGGGACAGCGAAACTATGGCTACACCTTC
cdr3_aa: CASSPSPGQRNYGYTF

d_call: NA
v_call: TRBV7-8
clone_size: many
j_call: TRBJ1-3
cdr3_nt: TGTGCCAGCAGCTCCGCCGGTTCTGGAAACACCATATATTTT
cdr3_aa: CASSSAGSGNTIYF

d_call: NA
v_call: TRBV28
clone_size: many
j_call: TRBJ1-5
cdr3_nt: TGTGCCAGCAGTTTATTAACGGATAATCAGCCCCAGCATTTT
cdr3_aa: CASSLLTDNQPQHF

d_call: TRBD2
v_call: TRBV28
clone_size: many
j_call: TRBJ2-7
cdr3_nt: TGTGCCAGCAGGTTCCGGGACTACCCCTACGAGCAGTACTTC
cdr3_aa: CASRFRDYPYEQYF

d_call: TRBD1
v_call: TRBV28
clone_size: few
j_call: TRBJ1-5
cdr3_nt: TGTGCCAGCCACAGGGGTAATAGCAATCAGCCCCAGCATTTT
cdr3_aa: CASHRGNSNQPQHF

d_call: TRBD2
v_call: TRBV20-1
clone_size: many
j_call: TRBJ2-7
cdr3_nt: TGCAGTGCTAGACCCCTTCTGAATAGCGGGGGGGCCTTTCTTTACGAGCAGTACTTC
cdr3_aa: CSARPLLNSGGAFLYEQYF

d_call: TRBD2
v_call: TRBV5-1
clone_size: many
j_call: TRBJ2-7
cdr3_nt: TGCGCCAGCAGCTCCGATATATCCCGGGACTATCCCTACGAGCAGTACTTC
cdr3_aa: CASSSDISRDYPYEQYF

d_call: NA
v_call: TRBV6-2/TRBV6-3
clone_size: many
j_call: TRBJ2-3
cdr3_nt: TGTGCCAGCAGTTACCCGATTGAAGATACGCAGTATTTT
cdr3_aa: CASSYPIEDTQYF

d_call: NA
v_call: TRBV28
clone_size: NA
j_call: TRBJ2-7
cdr3_nt: TGTGCCAGCATGGTCAGGGGTGGCGAGCAGTACTTC
cdr3_aa: CASMVRGGEQYF

d_call: NA
v_call: TRBV7-9
clone_size: many
j_call: TRBJ1-1
cdr3_nt: TGTGCCAGCAGCTTAGAGGCAGGTGAAGCTTTCTTT
cdr3_aa: CASSLEAGEAFF

d_call: NA
v_call: TRBV12-3/TRBV12-4
clone_size: many
j_call: TRBJ1-5
cdr3_nt: TGTGCCAGCAGTTTCCAGGTCGAACAGCCCCAGCATTTT
cdr3_aa: CASSFQVEQPQHF

d_call: NA
v_call: TRBV27
clone_size: NA
j_call: TRBJ2-7
cdr3_nt: TGTGCCAGCGGTGCCAACTCCTACGAGCAGTACTTC
cdr3_aa: CASGANSYEQYF

d_call: NA
v_call: TRBV12-3/TRBV12-4
clone_size: NA
j_call: TRBJ1-1
cdr3_nt: TGTGCCAGCAGCCTACAGGGCAGGGCCACTGAAGCTTTCTTT
cdr3_aa: CASSLQGRATEAFF

d_call: TRBD1
v_call: TRBV30
clone_size: few
j_call: TRBJ1-1
cdr3_nt: TGTGCCTGGAGTACCGGGACAGAGAACACTGAAGCTTTCTTT
cdr3_aa: CAWSTGTENTEAFF

d_call: TRBD2
v_call: TRBV11-2
clone_size: NA
j_call: TRBJ2-7
cdr3_nt: TGTGCCAGCAGCCTAGAAATAGCGGGAGGTCAGAGCAGTTCACTGTACTTC
cdr3_aa: CASSLEIAGGQSSSLYF

d_call: NA
v_call: TRBV6-1
clone_size: many
j_call: TRBJ1-2
cdr3_nt: TGTGCCAGCAGTGCTCGGACAACCAACTATGGCTACACCTTC
cdr3_aa: CASSARTTNYGYTF

d_call: NA
v_call: TRBV6-1
clone_size: many
j_call: TRBJ2-5
cdr3_nt: TGTGCCAGCAGTGAAGCGGAGGGGCAGGGTGGAGAGACCCAGTACTTC
cdr3_aa: CASSEAEGQGGETQYF